Shown below are 13 T cell receptor beta chains from a single sample sequenced in a study of blood T cell repertoires in COVID-19. Clones were sequenced by immunoSEQ multiplex PCR, and TCRdb holds only the in-frame ones, with some missing. The sample has roughly 140,000 clones, 65% to 85% seen once. The specimen was peripheral blood. These receptors were obtained from a man in his 60s with active or convalescent COVID-19.

Only a few counts were recorded for this clone. V is TRBV7-2 and J is TRBJ2-2; 9 nucleotides align to TRBD1. The germline CDR1 and CDR2 sequences are SGHTA and FQGNSA. After removal of 2 bases from V and 6 bases from J, the junction contained 4 bases not matched to a gene. The CDR3 is made up of 15 amino acids. The CDR3 reads CASSLWGQGSGELFF. CDR3 nucleotides: TGTGCCAGCAGCTTATGGGGACAGGGCTCCGGGGAGCTGTTTTTT. The full variable domain, with the rest looked up from reference TRBV7-2 and TRBJ2-2, is GAGVSQSPSNKVTEKGKDVELRCDPISGHTALYWYRQSLGQGLEFLIYFQGNSAPDKSGLPSDRFSAERTGGSVSTLTIQRTQQEDSAVYLCASSLWGQGSGELFFGEGSRLTVL.

In this sample, this clone turned up a few times. CDR3 DNA sequence: TGTGCCAGTAGTTCCCCCCCAGGCGTCATGAACACTGAAGCTTTCTTT. It specifies CASSSPPGVMNTEAFF. The J gene is TRBJ1-1, the V gene TRBV19; D gene uncertain. V was pared by 5 bases and J by 0 bases, with 16 bases between. Germline-derived CDR1 and CDR2 are LNHDA and SQIVND (reference sequence). The length of the CDR3 is 16 residues.

The chain has TRBV28 and TRBJ1-6; D is possibly TRBD1 (6 bases). This CDR3 has 13 residues. The V gene's germline CDR1 is MDHEN and CDR2 SYDVKM. V lost 6 bases and J 8 bases, leaving 11 bases between the germline ends. CDR3 amino acids: CASRGHSDSPLHF. The CDR3 DNA is TGTGCCAGCAGGGGACATTCGGATTCACCCCTCCACTTT.

V and J are TRBV18 and TRBJ2-3; a weak D match, TRBD2 (6 bases). Trimming took off 3 bases at V and 4 bases at J, with 20 bases between the two ends. CDR1 and CDR2 (germline): KGHSH, LQKENI. This CDR3 is 17 amino acids long. The CDR3 region is CASSPDGPLATADTQYF. In nucleotides, the CDR3 is TGTGCCAGCTCACCGGACGGTCCTCTAGCGACGGCAGATACGCAGTATTTT.

The gene calls are TRBV11-2 and TRBJ1-1; D perhaps matches TRBD1 (5 bases). V was clipped by 6 bases and J by 6 bases, with 17 bases between them. The CDR3 covers 14 residues. Per the germline V gene, CDR1 is SGHAT and CDR2 is FQNNGV. CDR3 sequence: CASRRERGSAEAFF. For the CDR3, the DNA is TGTGCCAGCAGACGCGAACGGGGGAGCGCTGAAGCTTTCTTT.

The gene calls are TRBV5-1 and TRBJ1-3, with 9 bases aligning to TRBD1. V was pared by 7 bases and J by 3 bases, with 8 bases of the junction left unmatched. The V gene's germline CDR1 is SGHRS and CDR2 YFSETQ. The CDR3 is 15 amino acids. CDR3 coding DNA: TGCGCCAGCGGTCTCACAGGGGGCAGTGGAAACACCATATATTTT. Residues: CASGLTGGSGNTIYF.

The chain links TRBV6-1 to TRBJ1-5, with TRBD1 matching over 7 bases. The CDR3 totals 13 residues. Trimming cost V 3 bases and J 7 bases; bases outside gene matches: 3. The germline V gene encodes CDR1 MNHNS and CDR2 SASEGT. As DNA, the CDR3 is TGTGCCAGCAGTGAGACAGGGAAGCAGCCCCAGCATTTT. Amino acid sequence: CASSETGKQPQHF.

By sample fraction, this clone is medium-sized. Distinct nucleotide sequences in the sample also encode this CDR3. The CDR3 sequence: CASSQTSGAYNEQFF. The CDR3 DNA reads TGCGCCAGCAGCCAGACTAGCGGGGCCTACAATGAGCAGTTCTTC. The V gene is TRBV4-3, the J gene TRBJ2-1; 11 bases line up with TRBD2. This CDR3 contains 15 residues. V trimming: 3 bases; J trimming: 2 bases; junction bases outside the gene matches: 0. CDR1 LGHNA and CDR2 YSLEER come from the germline V gene.

The rearrangement links TRBV7-3 to TRBJ2-2, with D possibly TRBD1 on 6 matching bases. Germline V gene lookup returns CDR1 SGHTA and CDR2 FQGTGA. Trimming took off 4 bases at V and 5 bases at J, with 8 bases between the two ends. The CDR3 extends over 13 amino acids. CDR3 bases: TGTGCCAGCAGCTCCCAGGGGACCGGGGAGCTGTTTTTT. It codes for CASSSQGTGELFF.

This clone appeared a few times. The chain uses TRBV30 and TRBJ2-1; 8 bases align to TRBD2. The germline CDR1 and CDR2 sequences are GTSNPN and SVGIG (reference sequence). The CDR3 totals 13 residues. Unmatched junction bases numbered 4, after V lost 7 bases and J lost 2 bases. CDR3 nucleotides: TGTGCCTTATTAGCGGGACCCTACAATGAGCAGTTCTTC. Translation: CALLAGPYNEQFF.

This clone was recorded many times. V is TRBV28 and J is TRBJ1-5, with 7 bases aligning to TRBD1. The CDR3 is 15 residues long. The germline CDR1 and CDR2 sequences are MDHEN and SYDVKM. With V trimmed by 4 bases and J by 9 bases, 12 bases remained unmatched. The CDR3 coding sequence is TGTGCCAGCAGTTCTCCCGGGACAGCTGCGTCGCCCCAGCATTTT. This translates into CASSSPGTAASPQHF. The full variable domain, its missing parts supplied by reference TRBV28 and TRBJ1-5, is DVKVTQSSRYLVKRTGEKVFLECVQDMDHENMFWYRQDPGLGLRLIYFSYDVKMKEKGDIPEGYSVSREKKERFSLILESASTNQTSMYLCASSSPGTAASPQHFGDGTRLSIL.

This chain connects TRBV15 to TRBJ1-1, with D perhaps matching TRBD1 (5 bases). This CDR3 has 15 amino acids. Germline V gene sequence: CDR1 LNHNV, CDR2 YYDKDF (reference sequence). Trimming took off 1 base at V and 0 bases at J, with 9 bases between the two ends. The CDR3 spells CATSRGGFMNTEAFF. The CDR3 DNA follows: TGTGCCACCAGCAGAGGGGGCTTTATGAACACTGAAGCTTTCTTT.

V and J are TRBV7-3 and TRBJ2-2; maybe TRBD2 (6 bases). CDR3 length: 15 residues. CDR1 and CDR2 (germline): SGHTA, FQGTGA. The ends were cut back, 6 bases at V and 4 bases at J, with 15 bases in the middle. The CDR3 spells CASRAGRDSTGELFF. DNA for the CDR3: TGTGCCAGCAGGGCGGGGCGGGATAGCACCGGGGAGCTGTTTTTT.